This T cell receptor beta chain was documented in a study of shared clonotypes between healthy human individuals (TCRdb year 2020). Regarding the complete study: The cohort included a few men and a couple of women between 18 and 49 years of age. For each donor, CD4 naive and CD4 memory were each run on three plates, CD8 naive on two plates, and CD8 memory on one plate. To estimate repertoire size and how much clonotype sharing occurs between individuals, the study deeply sequenced the blood TCR repertoires of several healthy adults. To increase sequencing depth and limit assay-specific biases, TCR repertoire library preparation and sequencing were carried out by different laboratories using diverse techniques. Between about 0.85 and 8.9 billion PBMCs per donor were obtained by leukapheresis. General study outcomes and caveats: Incomplete sequencing was indicated by rarefaction of sorted-subset datasets, despite the large sequencing depth. Larger estimated clonotype richness was generally found for naive subsets than for memory subsets. Pairwise subsampling indicated that sequencing depth was expected to affect the degree of clonotype sharing among donors. About 5% of naive CD4, 3% to 4% of naive CD8, about 2.4% of memory CD4, and approximately 0.4% of memory CD8 clonotypes were shared across several donors. Only blood was sampled, and tissue TCR repertoires likely differ from those in blood. Compared with non-shared clonotypes, clonotypes shared by all four sorted-subset donors had higher generation probabilities. Because the study included only a small number of donors, the genetic and exposure-history diversity represented was limited.

Via the germline V gene (reference sequence), CDR1 is SGHNT and CDR2 YYREEE. Including the terminal cysteine and phenylalanine, the CDR3 comprises 13 residues. Only CDR3 DNA is held: 39 bases, read in frame from base 1. Cut back by 6 bases and 0 bases, the V and J ends lie 9 bases apart. CD8 naive samples were CD45RO-negative cells positively selected for CCR7, giving a CD45RA+CCR7+ population that excluded TemRA cells. The donors were healthy, HIV-negative adults with no recently reported acute infections or vaccinations. Every donor was a Caucasian adult residing in Nashville, Tennessee, USA. Blood was collected by leukapheresis, and PBMCs were isolated by Ficoll-Histopaque density gradient centrifugation and then cryopreserved in liquid nitrogen vapor phase. Analytical flow cytometry was used to check the purity and quantity of every magnetically sorted T cell population. Genomic DNA was isolated from every sorted fraction and measured by UV absorbance on a Nanodrop 2000c.

Remarks on this clone: Its cognate antigen has yet to be identified. Within one base of it there is no much larger clone, and no base qualities were kept.

Using the deep immunoSEQ assay, TCR CDR3 regions were amplified from genomic DNA by multiplex PCR. Genomic DNA extracted from each cell subset was distributed evenly over all wells of several immunoSEQ 96-well plates, and each plate served as one replicate. For sorted subsets, around 200 ng genomic DNA, equal to 30,000 or so T cell genomes, was loaded into each replicate PCR. The purified libraries were quantified using a Qubit 3.0 fluorometer, sized with a Bioanalyzer 2100, and then quantified again using the KAPA Library Quantification kit. Each immunoSEQ 96-well plate was sequenced on its own single-read 150-cycle Illumina NextSeq 550 flow cell. In the source study's methods: Because the immunoSEQ output held only junctional sequences and lacked quality scores, the filtering could not match the filtering applied to full-length reads. Sequences were annotated with PyIR, a Python wrapper for IgBLAST v1.9, using IMGT germline references to assign V/J genes and CDR3. Reads with weak V/J assignments (E-value above 1e-6), missing CDR3, stop codons, out-of-frame junctions, or ambiguous translated residues were removed. V3J clonotypes were defined as sequences sharing an identical inferred V gene, J gene, and CDR3 amino acid sequence. Percentage overlap between repertoires was calculated by dividing the number of shared unique clonotypes by the size of the smaller repertoire. Repertoire richness was assessed with RTK rarefaction, the Chao1 estimator, and Recon v2.1 estimates of unobserved clonotypes. For all TCRbeta clonotypes obtained by the gDNA method from several donors, generation probabilities were computed with OLGA. Entries here come from immuneACCESS through TCRdb and include only in-frame sequences with V and J called. Some clones fail to appear in such tables; in the studies checked, an unresolved V gene covers under half of the shortfall, and the cause of the remainder is unknown. From that table come the V and J calls and clone size; the DNA was used to work out D and trimming. In this sample the table shows about 2 million clones, less than 95% of which occur a single time. The biggest ten clones account for under 1.5% of the sample.

Source material: naive CD8+ T cells sorted from blood. What the cell subset or site label conveys for this sample: CD45RA+CCR7+. The TCR originated in a man younger than 30 in good health. The chain is assembled from TRBV5-4 and TRBJ1-1; D gene: possibly TRBD1, on 6 matching bases. The DNA sequence is given as TGTGCCAGCAAAGGGGGGATGAACACTGAAGCTTTCTTT. It translates as CASKGGMNTEAFF.